This T cell receptor beta chain appears in the sequencing data of a study of T cells in Graves' hyperthyroidism and ophthalmopathy (dated by TCRdb to about 2019). With respect to the entire study: Peripheral blood samples were taken at the time of initial diagnosis, prior to any treatment. To identify distinguishing TCR V-J signatures, a discovery cohort of some 100 patients was used, comprising roughly 45 with Graves' ophthalmopathy and about 59 with stable Graves' hyperthyroidism. Prospective prediction of ophthalmopathy was tested in an independent validation cohort of under 20 hyperthyroidism patients and some 17 patients who later progressed to ophthalmopathy. The approximately 90 discovery patients were divided at random into training and test sets in a 7:3 ratio. In about six Graves' hyperthyroidism patients, the study also compared T-cell repertoires from thyroid tissue with T-cell repertoires from blood. After sampling, hyperthyroidism patients received methimazole starting at 30 mg daily, and ophthalmopathy patients received high-dose intravenous methylprednisolone. The paper describes TCR Vbeta CDR3 sequencing of about 140 peripheral blood samples, made up of about 41 ophthalmopathy patients, some 80 hyperthyroidism patients and roughly 17 progressor patients. Overall study outcomes, separate from this receptor: Most expanded thyroid clonotypes (frequency above 0.001) were also found in blood, which suggests that blood repertoires may mirror thyroid immune responses. In validation, the model predicted progression to ophthalmopathy with 55% to 71% sensitivity and over 72% specificity, a median of around 6.6 months before onset. Sample size was not statistically predetermined, and blinding of investigators to group allocation was not performed. A model built on a 13 V-J signature distinguished ophthalmopathy from stable hyperthyroidism, reaching around 87% sensitivity and about 81% specificity in cross-validation and 80%/75% in testing.

A patient counted as having stable Graves' hyperthyroidism if no progression to ophthalmopathy occurred over 18 months of follow-up. Hyperthyroidism patients were aged 18 to 65 years and newly diagnosed, with disease duration of less than 2 months. Any patient with an uncontrolled infection, another autoimmune disease, pregnancy or lactation was excluded. Diagnoses were established on the basis of clinical symptoms, serum thyroxine and TRAb, thyroid ultrasound, and orbital computed tomography. Ficoll-Paque density gradient centrifugation was used to isolate PBMCs from under 11 ml of fresh peripheral blood. Total RNA was extracted with Trizol reagent, and quality was checked on an Agilent 2100 Bioanalyzer. This clonotype was detected many times. What antigen it recognizes has not been identified. No quality values exist for individual bases; no much larger clone is one base distant. The junction carries 9 bases between V and J, which are trimmed by 2 bases and 1 base respectively. In the germline V gene (reference sequence), CDR1 corresponds to MNHEY and CDR2 to SMNVEV. Reading from cysteine to phenylalanine, the CDR3 counts 14 amino acids. Just the 42-base CDR3 DNA is kept, in frame starting at base 1.

TCR beta CDR3 regions were amplified from RNA transcripts. For the first round of RT-PCR on the TCR CDR3, the HTBI primer set was used together with the Qiagen OneStep RT-PCR kit. Libraries were constructed in a second round of multiplex PCR, after which size selection and purification were carried out. Libraries were sequenced paired-end with 100 bp reads on an Illumina HiSeq2000. Per the original workflow: Raw data were processed with SOAPnuke, discarding reads with adapters, uncalled bases, mean Phred below 15, or no exact constant-primer or identifier match. COPE v1.2.5 was used to merge the high-quality paired reads, and each unique nucleotide sequence was defined as a clonotype. MiTCR v1.1 was used to align the clonotypes against IMGT TRBV, TRBD and TRBJ reference segments. The analysis was restricted to V-J combinations with a frequency above 0.0001, which together covered just over 98% of the repertoires. A TCS score was defined as the ratio of F50 (clonal expansion) to E x V (chaos), with BLOSUM62-based TCRdist applied between CDR3 peptides within each V-J. Welch's t-statistics and random forest reduced 514 V-J features to 13, which were used in a naive Bayes classifier (R e1071). In-frame beta chains were kept once TCRdb had trimmed the public reads at Q25 with fastp and called clones with MiXCR. Rows with one shared CDR3 protein collapse into an entry with the most common genes and DNA. TCRdb, not the original authors, processed these V and J calls. The sample table holds some 770,000 distinct CDR3 sequences, of which over 15% were seen once. The top ten clones comprise around 7.7% of the sample.

The rearrangement combines TRBV27 with TRBJ2-7; too little of a D gene remains to name it. The sequence was collected from a young man with Graves' hyperthyroidism. Sequenced sample: blood. The bases are TGTGCCAGCAGTTTAATCCCGTCTTCCTACGAGCAGTACTTC. Translated, it reads CASSLIPSSYEQYF.